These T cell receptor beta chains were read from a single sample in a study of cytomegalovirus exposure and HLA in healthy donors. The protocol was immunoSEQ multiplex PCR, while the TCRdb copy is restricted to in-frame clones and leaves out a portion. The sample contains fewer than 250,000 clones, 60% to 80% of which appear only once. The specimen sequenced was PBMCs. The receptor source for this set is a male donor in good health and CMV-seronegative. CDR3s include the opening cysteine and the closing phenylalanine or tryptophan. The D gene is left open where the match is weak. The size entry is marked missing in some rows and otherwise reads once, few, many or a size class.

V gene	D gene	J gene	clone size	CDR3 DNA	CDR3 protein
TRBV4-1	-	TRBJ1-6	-	TGCGCCAGCAGCCGAGATTGGGAGTATTCGGTCACCCTCCACTTT	CASSRDWEYSVTLHF
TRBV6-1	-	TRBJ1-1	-	TGTGCCAGCAGTGAAGCTAATCTAAGGGGCACTGAAGCTTTCTTT	CASSEANLRGTEAFF
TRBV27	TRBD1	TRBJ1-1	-	TGTGCCAGCAGTTCACCTTACAGGGGAACTGAAGCTTTCTTT	CASSSPYRGTEAFF
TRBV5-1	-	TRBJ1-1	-	TGCGCCAGCAGCGATTTTGACAGATTCGCTGAAGCTTTCTTT	CASSDFDRFAEAFF
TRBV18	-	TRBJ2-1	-	TGTGCCAGCTCACCCCAAGCGCCTCCCTACAATGAGCAGTTCTTC	CASSPQAPPYNEQFF
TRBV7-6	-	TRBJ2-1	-	TGTGCCAGCAGCTTATCAGGGACAATAGACTACAATGAGCAGTTCTTC	CASSLSGTIDYNEQFF
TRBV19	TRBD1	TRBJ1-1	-	TGTGCCAGTACCGACAGGGGTGTGCACACTGAAGCTTTCTTT	CASTDRGVHTEAFF
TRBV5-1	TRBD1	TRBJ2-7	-	TGCGCCAGCAGCCTCGACAGGGGAGGCGAGCAGTACTTC	CASSLDRGGEQYF
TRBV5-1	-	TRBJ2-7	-	TGCGCCAGCAGCTTGGATCAAGGAGGTGGGAGCTACGAGCAGTACTTC	CASSLDQGGGSYEQYF
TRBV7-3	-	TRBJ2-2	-	TGTGCCAGCAGCTTAATGACCGGAGGAAGGGAGCTGTTTTTT	CASSLMTGGRELFF
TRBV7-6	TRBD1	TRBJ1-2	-	TGTGCCAGCAGCTTAGGGCAGGGGGCGAATGGCTACACCTTC	CASSLGQGANGYTF
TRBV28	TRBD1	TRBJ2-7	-	TGTGCCAGCAGTCAAACCGGGACAGACTACGAGCAGTACTTC	CASSQTGTDYEQYF
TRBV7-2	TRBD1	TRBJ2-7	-	TGTGCCAGCAGCTTAACAGGGGGCTACGAGCAGTACTTC	CASSLTGGYEQYF
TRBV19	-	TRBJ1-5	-	TGTGCCAGTAGTATAGAGGGGGGGCCCGGGGAATTT	CASSIEGGPGEF
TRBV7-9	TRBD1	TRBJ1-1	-	TGTGCCAGCAGCTTATTGGGGACAGGGAGGCCCACTGAAGCTTTCTTT	CASSLLGTGRPTEAFF
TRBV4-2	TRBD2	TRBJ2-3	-	TGTGCCAGCAGCCAAGATCCTAGCGGGATAGCAGATACGCAGTATTTT	CASSQDPSGIADTQYF
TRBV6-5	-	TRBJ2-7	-	TGTGCCAGCAGTTCTAGGGGACGGGACTACGAGCAGTACTTC	CASSSRGRDYEQYF
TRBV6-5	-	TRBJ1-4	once	TGTGCCAGCAGTTACTCGATTGGGGAGATTAATGAAAAACTGTTTTTT	CASSYSIGEINEKLFF
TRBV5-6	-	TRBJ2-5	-	TGTGCCAGCAGCTTGGCGGCAGGGTATGAGACCCAGTACTTC	CASSLAAGYETQYF
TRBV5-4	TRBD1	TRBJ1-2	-	TGTGCCAGCAGCTTGGACAGGGGGCAGGGAGGCTACACCTTC	CASSLDRGQGGYTF
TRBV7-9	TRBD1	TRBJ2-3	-	TGTGCCAGCAGCTCCGATCTCCGGGACAGGGGATATACGCAGTATTTT	CASSSDLRDRGYTQYF